The rows below give T cell receptor beta chains drawn from one sample of a study of blood T cell repertoires in COVID-19. Using immunoSEQ multiplex PCR, the repertoire was profiled, and TCRdb retains in-frame clones only, with some absent. Of approximately 210,000 clones in the sample, roughly four fifths were seen once. Sequencing was carried out using peripheral blood. These receptor sequences come from a woman in her forties with acute or convalescent COVID-19. CDR3s include the opening cysteine and the closing phenylalanine or tryptophan. The D gene is left open where the match is weak. Only part of the rows carry a size: once, few, many, or a class if the clone is expanded.

- TRBJ2-7 TRBV15 - TGTGCCACTTGGGACACACACTTTGATGGGCCCTACGAGCAGTACTTC CATWDTHFDGPYEQYF
TRBD1 TRBJ2-1 TRBV4-3 few TGCGCCAGCAGCCAAGCCGGGACAGGGGAGCCCTACAATGAGCAGTTCTTC CASSQAGTGEPYNEQFF
- TRBJ1-5 TRBV29-1 - TGCAGCGTACGGACAGCCTTAGATCAGCCCCAGCATTTT CSVRTALDQPQHF
- TRBJ2-3 TRBV5-6 - TGTGCCAGCAGCTTGTTTACAGGCTACACAGATACGCAGTATTTT CASSLFTGYTDTQYF
- TRBJ1-1 TRBV3-1/TRBV3-2 few TGTGCCAGCAGCCGACAACCCGACCGGGGTGACACTGAAGCTTTCTTT CASSRQPDRGDTEAFF
- TRBJ2-6 TRBV19 - TGTGCCAGTAGTATTTTCGCATCCAGCTCTGGGGCCAACGTCCTGACTTTC CASSIFASSSGANVLTF
TRBD1 TRBJ2-1 TRBV24-1 once TGTGCCACCAGTGACACCGGGACAGGGGACACGAGCTCCTACAATGAGCAGTTCTTC CATSDTGTGDTSSYNEQFF
TRBD2 TRBJ2-1 TRBV11-3 - TGTGCCAGCAGCCCCGGACTAGTGGTCGATGAGCAGTTCTTC CASSPGLVVDEQFF
TRBD2 TRBJ2-7 TRBV5-1 - TGCGCCAGCGGACTAGCGGGGGCCTACGAGCAGTACTTC CASGLAGAYEQYF
- TRBJ1-6 TRBV19 - TGTGCCAGCCAAATCCAGGGGAATTTTGGTTCACCCCTCCACTTT CASQIQGNFGSPLHF
- TRBJ1-2 TRBV9 once TGTGCCAGCAGCGATCACCGAGGCAGACCTAACTATGGCTACACCTTC CASSDHRGRPNYGYTF
- TRBJ1-2 TRBV6-1 - TGTGCCAGCAGTGAAAGGCTCGGGGGGATCGTTAACTATGGCTACACCTTC CASSERLGGIVNYGYTF
TRBD1 TRBJ2-2 TRBV9 - TGTGCCAGCACGGGACAGTCGAACACCGGGGAGCTGTTTTTT CASTGQSNTGELFF
- TRBJ1-1 TRBV27 - TGTGCCAGCAGTTTTGGGGGGTACACTGAAGCTTTCTTT CASSFGGYTEAFF
TRBD2 TRBJ2-7 TRBV30 - TGTGCCTGGAGTGGCGGACTAGCGGGACCCTACGAGCAGTACTTC CAWSGGLAGPYEQYF
TRBD2 TRBJ2-1 TRBV10-3 - TGTGCCATCAGTCGGGACTACGCCGGGGAAGAGCAGTTCTTC CAISRDYAGEEQFF